This T cell receptor (beta chain) derives from a study of cytomegalovirus exposure and HLA in healthy donors. CDR3 length equals 17 residues. V dropped 4 bases and J dropped 0; count of bases not matched to a gene: 6. Germline CDR1 reads SGHVS; CDR2 reads FNYEAQ. Study-level results: Some TCR beta chains (about 170 of them) were listed as cytomegalovirus-associated. Available immune exposure information covered CMV serostatus only. In a later analysis, TCR association rates varied by HLA locus: DRB1 most, HLA-C fewest.

PCR employed 60 Vbeta and 13 Jbeta primers. The assay was immunoSEQ multiplex PCR, and TCRdb's table has in-frame clones only and misses some. The repertoire consists of nearly 65,000 clones, with 73% occurring once and the leading ten covering 5% to 7%. A note on this clone: Its antigen is not identified.

The TCR originated in a man aged 45-65 years in good health and CMV-seronegative. The chain is built from TRBV7-6 and TRBJ1-6, with 7 bases aligning to TRBD1. Source material: PBMCs. CDR3 protein: CASSYGQASSYNSPLHF. DNA for the CDR3: TGTGCCAGCAGCTACGGACAGGCGAGCTCCTATAATTCACCCCTCCACTTT. Looking up the rest from reference TRBV7-6 and TRBJ1-6 gives the full variable domain: GAGVSQSPRYKVTKRGQDVALRCDPISGHVSLYWYRQALGQGPEFLTYFNYEAQQDKSGLPNDRFSAERPEGSISTLTIQRTEQRDSAMYRCASSYGQASSYNSPLHFGNGTRLTVT.